The 26 T cell receptor beta chains below were found in one sample sequenced in a study of cytomegalovirus exposure and HLA in healthy donors. The PCR made use of 60 Vbeta and 13 Jbeta primers. Using immunoSEQ multiplex PCR, the repertoire was profiled, and TCRdb retains in-frame clones only, with some absent. The sample lists about 140,000 clones, about three quarters occurring once. The sequenced sample was PBMCs. These receptors were obtained from a man aged 40-49 years in good health and CMV-seropositive.

CDR3 region: CASSLVAGGRTDTQYF. In DNA form, the CDR3 reads TGTGCCAGCAGCCTAGTGGCGGGGGGAAGGACAGATACGCAGTATTTT. V usage is TRBV5-6 and J usage is TRBJ2-3, with 8 nucleotides matching TRBD2. CDR1 SGHDT and CDR2 YYEEEE come from the germline V gene. The CDR3 totals 16 residues. J lost 3 bases, V lost 4 bases, and 10 bases had no gene match. Filled out from reference TRBV5-6 and TRBJ2-3, the complete variable domain reads DAGVTQSPTHLIKTRGQQVTLRCSPKSGHDTVSWYQQALGQGPQFIFQYYEEEERQRGNFPDRFSGHQFPNYSSELNVNALLLGDSALYLCASSLVAGGRTDTQYFGPGTRLTVL.

The chain carries TRBV18 and TRBJ1-1, with D possibly matching TRBD1 (5 bases). The CDR3 contains 15 residues. Trimming removed 5 bases from V and 5 bases from J, with 18 bases in between. Germline V lookup: CDR1 KGHSH, CDR2 LQKENI. The CDR3 here is CASSTDDSRVTEAFF. The CDR3 coding sequence is TGTGCCAGCTCAACAGATGACAGCCGGGTGACTGAAGCTTTCTTT.

This clone was counted between two and nine times. V gene TRBV7-9 combines with J gene TRBJ1-4; D is unresolved. The CDR3 loop spans 14 amino acids. V lost 4 bases and J lost 8, with 14 bases in between. CDR1 is SEHNR and CDR2 is FQNEAQ in the germline V gene (reference sequence). CDR3 in DNA: TGTGCCAGCAGCTCGGGAGGGTCCGGCGAAAAACTGTTTTTT. Residues: CASSSGGSGEKLFF.

The V and J genes are TRBV28 and TRBJ1-1, with D perhaps TRBD1 (6 bases). The length of the CDR3 is 14 residues. The ends were cut back, 6 bases at V and 3 bases at J, with 14 bases in the middle. The germline gives CDR1 MDHEN, CDR2 SYDVKM. The CDR3 DNA is TGTGCCAGCAGCCAGACAGGCGGTTACACTGAAGCTTTCTTT. Its translation: CASSQTGGYTEAFF.

The J gene is TRBJ2-7, the V gene TRBV5-8, with 9 nucleotides matching TRBD2. The CDR3 sequence is 11 residues long. Germline assignment: CDR1 SGHTS and CDR2 YDEGEE. The CDR3 sequence is CVSRTSVEQYF. Here the CDR3 DNA reads TGTGTTTCCCGGACTAGCGTCGAGCAGTACTTC.

This chain links TRBV28 with TRBJ1-1; TRBD1 agrees at 8 bases. CDR1 MDHEN and CDR2 SYDVKM come from the germline V gene. Germline trimming cut 6 bases from V and 0 bases from J; bases unmatched to any gene: 6. CDR3 size: 15 residues. The CDR3 protein is CASSDRGRMNTEAFF. CDR3 DNA: TGTGCCAGCAGCGACAGGGGTCGGATGAACACTGAAGCTTTCTTT.

The genes are TRBV7-2 and TRBJ2-3; D not certain. The germline CDR1 and CDR2 sequences are SGHTA and FQGNSA. V gave up 7 bases and J gave up 1 base, with 12 bases separating them. The CDR3 consists of 14 residues. This CDR3 is CASTLSAGTDTQYF. CDR3 in DNA: TGTGCCAGCACCCTCAGCGCCGGCACAGATACGCAGTATTTT.

This clone was detected only once. The V gene is TRBV29-1, the J gene TRBJ2-7; TRBD2 matches 7 bases. V gave up 3 bases and J gave up 5 bases; unmatched junction bases: 4. CDR3 length: 12 amino acids. Germline V gene sequence: CDR1 SQVTM, CDR2 ANQGSEA. The DNA of the CDR3 is TGCAGCGTTGACGGGGGGATGGACGAGCAGTACTTC. Amino acids: CSVDGGMDEQYF.

The V gene is TRBV15, the J gene TRBJ1-1; the D is unclear. CDR1 is LNHNV, CDR2 YYDKDF, per germline (reference sequence). The V end was cut by 0 bases, the J end by 8 bases, with 7 bases between. The length of the CDR3 is 12 residues. Here the CDR3 reads CATSRDGREAFF. CDR3 nucleotide sequence: TGTGCCACCAGCAGAGATGGTAGAGAAGCTTTCTTT.

The CDR3 bases are TGTGCCAGCACCACGGGGTATCGGGAAAAACTGTTTTTT. As protein: CASTTGYREKLFF. The chain combines TRBV7-9 with TRBJ1-4; D unresolved. V was pared by 7 bases and J by 8 bases, with 14 bases between. The CDR3 consists of 13 residues. CDR1 is SEHNR and CDR2 is FQNEAQ in the germline V gene (reference sequence).

The chain is built from TRBV6-6 and TRBJ2-7, with 7 bases that match TRBD2. There are 15 residues in the CDR3. Germline V lookup: CDR1 MNHNY, CDR2 SVGAGI (reference sequence). Germline trimming cut 1 base from V and 6 bases from J; bases unmatched to any gene: 9. The CDR3, as DNA: TGTGCCAGCAGTTACTGGGGCAGGGAGGGGTCCGAGCAGTACTTC. Its translation: CASSYWGREGSEQYF.

The V call is TRBV19, the J call TRBJ1-1; 9 bases match TRBD1. The CDR3 loop spans 13 amino acids. V was clipped by 10 bases and J by 3 bases; unmatched bases: 6. CDR1 and CDR2 (germline): LNHDA, SQIVND (reference sequence). The CDR3 DNA sequence: TGTGCCACGGGGACAGGGTCTTACACTGAAGCTTTCTTT. Protein sequence: CATGTGSYTEAFF. Full variable domain (remainder filled in from reference TRBV19 and TRBJ1-1): DGGITQSPKYLFRKEGQNVTLSCEQNLNHDAMYWYRQDPGQGLRLIYYSQIVNDFQKGDIAEGYSVSREKKESFPLTVTSAQKNPTAFYLCATGTGSYTEAFFGQGTRLTVV.

The V call is TRBV29-1, the J call TRBJ1-5; tentatively, D is TRBD1 (5 bases). The V and J ends lost 7 bases and 5 bases respectively, with 12 bases between them. The CDR3 totals 12 residues. Germline V lookup: CDR1 SQVTM, CDR2 ANQGSEA. For the CDR3, the DNA is TGCAGCGGTGGACACCCAGATCAGCCCCAGCATTTT. Amino acids: CSGGHPDQPQHF. Using reference TRBV29-1 and TRBJ1-5 for the parts outside the CDR3, the full variable domain is SAVISQKPSRDICQRGTSLTIQCQVDSQVTMMFWYRQQPGQSLTLIATANQGSEATYESGFVIDKFPISRPNLTFSTLTVSNMSPEDSSIYLCSGGHPDQPQHFGDGTRLSIL.

The V call is TRBV5-4, the J call TRBJ1-4, with D uncertain. Deletions cut 4 bases from V and 3 bases from J, with 13 bases between. The germline CDR1 and CDR2 sequences are SGHNT and YYREEE (reference sequence). The CDR3 contains 15 residues. CDR3 sequence reads: CASSPRGSANEKLFF. Here the CDR3 DNA reads TGTGCCAGCAGCCCCAGAGGGTCCGCTAATGAAAAACTGTTTTTT.

The rearrangement joins TRBV27 to TRBJ2-3, with 11 nucleotides matching TRBD1. The ends lost 3 bases at V and 5 bases at J; junction bases unmatched: 7. This CDR3 has 16 amino acids. Germline V lookup: CDR1 MNHEY, CDR2 SMNVEV (reference sequence). The chain's CDR3 is CASSLGTGGSVDTQYF. DNA of the CDR3: TGTGCCAGCAGTTTGGGGACAGGGGGATCGGTAGATACGCAGTATTTT.

V and J are TRBV19 and TRBJ1-1, with 9 bases that match TRBD1. Trimming took 3 bases from V and 5 from J; bases not matched to a gene: 7. This CDR3 has 15 residues. The germline V gene encodes CDR1 LNHDA and CDR2 SQIVND (reference sequence). The CDR3 nucleotides are TGTGCCAGTAGTATTCTGGACAGGGGAAGAACTGAAGCTTTCTTT. It yields the protein CASSILDRGRTEAFF.

This clone has just one count. V is TRBV19 and J is TRBJ1-6; D gene unclear. V was shortened by 6 bases and J by 7 bases, with 10 bases between the two germline ends. The CDR3 is made up of 13 amino acids. Germline CDR1 reads LNHDA; CDR2 reads SQIVND (reference sequence). The CDR3 sequence: CASRSGPNSPLHF. The CDR3 DNA is TGTGCCAGTAGATCGGGTCCCAATTCACCCCTCCACTTT.

This sequence joins TRBV19 and TRBJ2-1, with D possibly TRBD1 on 7 matching bases. The CDR3 totals 14 residues. Trimming stripped 4 bases from V and 5 bases from J, with 12 bases between. Germline CDR1 is LNHDA and CDR2 is SQIVND (reference sequence). The CDR3 loop reads CASSTGDSNNEQFF. The CDR3 DNA reads TGTGCCAGTAGTACGGGGGACAGCAACAATGAGCAGTTCTTC.

The gene calls are TRBV5-1 and TRBJ2-4; 14 positions agree with TRBD2. From germline, CDR1 is SGHRS and CDR2 YFSETQ. The CDR3 consists of 14 residues. With V trimmed by 3 bases and J by 12 bases, 5 bases remained unmatched. CDR3 protein: CASSSGLAGVHQYF. CDR3 bases: TGCGCCAGCAGCTCGGGACTAGCGGGAGTGCATCAGTACTTC. Together with reference TRBV5-1 and TRBJ2-4, the CDR3 gives the full variable domain: KAGVTQTPRYLIKTRGQQVTLSCSPISGHRSVSWYQQTPGQGLQFLFEYFSETQRNKGNFPGRFSGRQFSNSRSEMNVSTLELGDSALYLCASSSGLAGVHQYFGAGTRLSVL.

This rearrangement joins TRBV10-3 to TRBJ1-5; a possible D gene is TRBD1 (5 bases). Germline V CDR1 and CDR2: ENHRY, SYGVKD. The CDR3 sequence is 15 residues long. V was pared by 4 bases and J by 0 bases, with 10 bases between. The CDR3 DNA is TGTGCCATCAGTGCCCGGGGGGATAGCAATCAGCCCCAGCATTTT. Translation gives CAISARGDSNQPQHF.

In nucleotides, the CDR3 is TGTGCCAGCAGACCGGCGGGAGGGGGCTCCTACGAGCAGTACTTC. It translates to CASRPAGGGSYEQYF. The chain joins TRBV27 to TRBJ2-7, with 9 bases matching TRBD2. Germline CDR1 MNHEY, CDR2 SMNVEV (reference sequence). CDR3 size: 15 residues. V was clipped by 6 bases and J by 0 bases; unmatched bases: 6.

The chain carries TRBV21-1 and TRBJ2-1; the table's D call, TRBD2, was not checked against the DNA. TRBV21-1 is a known pseudogene. The CDR3 covers 17 residues. CDR3 DNA: TGTGCCAGCAGCAAAGCGCTTAAGGCGGGAGGCAAGGATGAGCAGTTCTTC. Residues: CASSKALKAGGKDEQFF.

The chain joins TRBV19 to TRBJ1-3, with D tentatively TRBD1 (6 bases). In germline, CDR1 is LNHDA, CDR2 SQIVND (reference sequence). The CDR3 runs 14 residues. The V and J ends lost 4 bases and 3 bases respectively, with 10 bases between them. Here the CDR3 reads CASSTTGFGNTIYF. The CDR3 DNA sequence: TGTGCCAGTAGTACCACAGGGTTTGGAAACACCATATATTTT.

The gene calls are TRBV28 and TRBJ2-3, with 8 bases matching TRBD2. The CDR3 has 15 residues. Germline-derived CDR1 and CDR2 are MDHEN and SYDVKM. The V segment lost 5 bases and the J segment 4 bases; nucleotides outside the gene matches: 8. The CDR3 bases are TGTGCCAGCAGTCCAAGCGGGAGAATCGCAGATACGCAGTATTTT. Translated: CASSPSGRIADTQYF.

The V and J genes are TRBV10-3 and TRBJ2-5, with D perhaps TRBD2 (6 bases). The germline V gene has CDR1 ENHRY and CDR2 SYGVKD. This CDR3 is 15 amino acids long. The V end lost 6 bases, the J end lost 3 bases, and 17 bases lay between the germline ends. The CDR3 nucleotides are TGTGCCATCAGCACCGGGGCGGGGTCGGAAGAGACCCAGTACTTC. Its translation is CAISTGAGSEETQYF.

The CDR3 DNA follows: TGTGCCAGCAGCCCCGACAGGGACTACAATGAGCAGTTCTTC. Its protein is CASSPDRDYNEQFF. The rearrangement joins TRBV6-1 to TRBJ2-1; TRBD1 agrees at 7 bases. Per germline, CDR1 MNHNS and CDR2 SASEGT. V lost 6 bases to trimming and J lost 3 bases; unmatched junction nucleotides: 5. The CDR3 is 14 amino acids.